This entry lists 16 T cell receptor beta chains sequenced from one sample in a study of OX40 agonist ivuxolimab in advanced cancers. The protocol was immunoSEQ multiplex PCR, while the TCRdb copy is restricted to in-frame clones and leaves out a portion. The data contain about 49,000 clones, 85% of them singletons. Sequences were derived from CD4+ or CD8+ T cells sorted from blood, sampled in a trial of the OX40 agonist ivuxolimab. These receptors were collected from an adult with an advanced solid tumor such as melanoma, head and neck, liver or kidney cancer.

V gene TRBV9 combines with J gene TRBJ1-1; 8 bases are shared with TRBD1. The CDR3 is 14 amino acids. CDR1 and CDR2 (germline): SGDLS, YYNGEE. The trim removed 2 bases at V and 4 bases at J, leaving 4 bases unmatched. The CDR3 DNA reads as TGTGCCAGCAGCGTGGACAGGGTGGCCACTGAAGCTTTCTTT. Protein sequence: CASSVDRVATEAFF.

V usage is TRBV6-5 and J usage is TRBJ1-1; no definite D call. The CDR3 has 15 amino acids. The V end was cut by 0 bases, the J end by 1 base, with 9 bases between. Germline V gene sequence: CDR1 MNHEY, CDR2 SVGAGI. CDR3 protein: CASSYSSGTNTEAFF. In nucleotides, the CDR3 is TGTGCCAGCAGTTACTCGTCAGGTACGAACACTGAAGCTTTCTTT.

CDR3 amino acids: CASSAGFGYEQYV. The CDR3 DNA reads TGTGCCAGCAGTGCGGGATTCGGGTACGAGCAGTACGTC. The rearrangement uses TRBV2 and TRBJ2-7; D perhaps matches TRBD2 (5 bases). CDR1 is SNHLY and CDR2 is FYNNEI in the germline V gene. V was cut by 4 bases and J by 4 bases, with 11 bases left in between. The CDR3 has 13 residues.

The gene calls are TRBV5-4 and TRBJ2-3; D is unclear. This CDR3 is built from 15 residues. CDR1 is SGHNT, CDR2 YYREEE, per germline (reference sequence). Trimming shortened V by 0 bases and J by 0 bases, and 8 bases separated the two germline ends. CDR3 DNA sequence: TGTGCCAGCAGCTTGGACAGAACTAGCACAGATACGCAGTATTTT. Protein product: CASSLDRTSTDTQYF.

The gene calls are TRBV5-5 and TRBJ1-2, with a possible D match to TRBD1 (6 bases). The CDR3 has 15 residues. CDR1 is SGHKS, CDR2 YYEKEE, per germline (reference sequence). The V end was cut by 4 bases, the J end by 8 bases, with 21 bases between. DNA of the CDR3: TGTGCCAGCAGCACCGCCCCCGGACAGTCACGGGGCTACACCTTC. Translated, it gives CASSTAPGQSRGYTF.

V is TRBV5-4 and J is TRBJ2-2; TRBD1 matches at 11 bases. Germline CDR1 and CDR2: SGHNT and YYREEE (reference sequence). CDR3 length: 15 amino acids. Germline trimming cut 4 bases from V and 4 bases from J; bases unmatched to any gene: 3. The CDR3 region has the DNA TGTGCCAGCAGCAGGGACAGGGGGAGCACCGGGGAGCTGTTTTTT. Amino acids: CASSRDRGSTGELFF.

The chain has TRBV30 and TRBJ1-3; D call uncertain. The CDR3 has 11 amino acids. The germline gives CDR1 GTSNPN, CDR2 SVGIG (reference sequence). The V end lost 5 bases, the J end lost 4 bases, and 6 bases lay between the germline ends. CDR3 protein: CAWDNGNTIYF. The CDR3 region has the DNA TGTGCCTGGGACAACGGAAACACCATATATTTT.

The chain joins TRBV5-1 to TRBJ2-2; TRBD2 is a possible D gene (7 bases). Looked up from germline, CDR1 is SGHRS and CDR2 is YFSETQ. The CDR3 covers 17 residues. Trimming pared 3 bases from V and 0 bases from J, leaving 15 bases between. Here the CDR3 reads CASSYPRGGTNTGELFF. In nucleotides, the CDR3 is TGCGCCAGCAGCTACCCTAGGGGGGGAACGAACACCGGGGAGCTGTTTTTT.

This clone showed up just once. This chain joins TRBV27 and TRBJ2-3; TRBD2 agrees at 11 bases. CDR3 length: 17 amino acids. The V and J ends lost 5 bases and 1 base, in that order; junction bases with no gene match: 8. Germline loops: CDR1 MNHEY, CDR2 SMNVEV (reference sequence). Here the CDR3 reads CASSPLAGGLRTDTQYF. For the CDR3, the DNA is TGTGCCAGCAGTCCCCTAGCGGGGGGCCTTCGCACAGATACGCAGTATTTT.

V and J are TRBV11-3 and TRBJ2-1, with 10 bases that match TRBD1. From germline, CDR1 is SGHNT and CDR2 YENEEA. V dropped 0 bases and J dropped 8; count of bases not matched to a gene: 7. The CDR3 consists of 16 residues. The CDR3 protein is CASSLDPGTGVDEQFF. In nucleotides, the CDR3 is TGTGCCAGCAGCTTAGACCCCGGGACAGGGGTGGATGAGCAGTTCTTC.

The chain carries TRBV11-2 and TRBJ2-2, with D unclear. Trimming left V 1 base short and J 4 bases short, with 4 bases between. The germline CDR1 and CDR2 sequences are SGHAT and FQNNGV. CDR3 length: 13 amino acids. The CDR3 here is CASSLVGTGELFF. The CDR3 nucleotides read TGTGCCAGCAGCTTAGTAGGCACCGGGGAGCTGTTTTTT.

The V gene is TRBV7-7, the J gene TRBJ2-1; the D is unclear. In germline, CDR1 is SSHAT, CDR2 FNYEAQ (reference sequence). This CDR3 comprises 16 residues. Trimming cost V 2 bases and J 3 bases, with 14 bases left between them. In DNA form, the CDR3 reads TGTGCCAGCAGCTTAACCCCCGCCGGCAGCTACAATGAGCAGTTCTTC. Translating it yields CASSLTPAGSYNEQFF.

The rearrangement joins TRBV25-1 to TRBJ2-5; the D is unclear. Germline V CDR1 and CDR2: MGHDK, SYGVNS. The CDR3 totals 11 residues. V lost 3 bases and J 4 bases, leaving 3 bases between the germline ends. The CDR3 nucleotides read TGTGCCAGCAGTGAGGCAGAGACCCAGTACTTC. As protein: CASSEAETQYF.

This rearrangement joins TRBV6-5 to TRBJ2-7; 14 nucleotides align to TRBD2. J was trimmed by 4 bases and V by 4 bases; bases with no gene match: 3. Looked up from germline, CDR1 is MNHEY and CDR2 is SVGAGI. The CDR3 contains 15 residues. CDR3 nucleotide sequence: TGTGCCAGCAGTTCGACTAGCGGGGGGGCTTACGAGCAGTACTTC. Its translation is CASSSTSGGAYEQYF.

In its sample, this clone was seen once. The V and J genes are TRBV9 and TRBJ2-2; D uncertain. Trimming removed 2 bases from V and 2 bases from J, with 13 bases in between. CDR1 is SGDLS, CDR2 YYNGEE, per germline. The CDR3 totals 16 residues. The CDR3 sequence: CASSVEASANTGELFF. CDR3 bases: TGTGCCAGCAGCGTTGAAGCTTCGGCCAACACCGGGGAGCTGTTTTTT.

The V and J genes are TRBV4-3 and TRBJ2-5; the D is unclear. The J call is uncertain, as TRBJ2-7 better fits the DNA end. The CDR3 has 14 residues. CDR1 and CDR2 from the germline V gene are LGHNA and YSLEER. This chain's CDR3 is CASSQALGTYEQYF. CDR3 DNA: TGCGCCAGCAGCCAGGCCTTAGGAACCTACGAGCAGTACTTC.